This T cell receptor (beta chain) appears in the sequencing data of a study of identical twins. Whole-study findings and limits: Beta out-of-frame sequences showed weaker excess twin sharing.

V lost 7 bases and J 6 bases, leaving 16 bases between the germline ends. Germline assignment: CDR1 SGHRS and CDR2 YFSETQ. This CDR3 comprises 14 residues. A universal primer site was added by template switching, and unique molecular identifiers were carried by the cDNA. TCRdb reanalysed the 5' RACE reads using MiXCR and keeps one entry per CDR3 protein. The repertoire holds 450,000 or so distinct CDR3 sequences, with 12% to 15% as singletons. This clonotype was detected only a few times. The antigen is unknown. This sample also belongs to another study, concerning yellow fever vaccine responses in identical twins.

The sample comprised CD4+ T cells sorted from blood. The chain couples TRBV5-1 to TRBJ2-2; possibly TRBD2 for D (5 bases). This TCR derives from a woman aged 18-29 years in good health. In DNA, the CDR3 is TGCGCCAGCGAAGCTGCCGGGGTCGCCGGGGAGCTGTTTTTT. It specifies CASEAAGVAGELFF.